This T cell receptor beta chain originates from a study of blood T cell repertoires in COVID-19. Looking at the study overall: Whether acute or convalescent, the COVID-19 samples came from the United States, Italy and Spain. PBMCs, B-cell-depleted T cells, or T cells were the source of the cDNA or gDNA that made up the material.

This CDR3 comprises 14 residues. V lost 6 bases and J lost 2, with 14 bases in between. The V gene's germline CDR1 is MNHEY and CDR2 SVGAGI. Study processing details: From reference gene primer amplification, estimates of nucleated cell counts were derived. Clones were sequenced by immunoSEQ multiplex PCR, and TCRdb holds only the in-frame ones, with some missing. The V and J calls and clone size are taken from that table; D and trimming were inferred from the DNA. The sample carries under 150,000 clones, about 80% recorded once. This receptor was obtained from a human donor in a cohort sampled during active COVID-19. The sample was peripheral blood. This chain uses TRBV6-5 with TRBJ2-7, with D unclear. The CDR3 spells CASSARVPTYEQYF. In nucleotides, the CDR3 is TGTGCCAGCAGCGCCCGGGTCCCAACCTACGAGCAGTACTTC.